These 28 T cell receptor beta chains share one sample of origin, sequenced in a study of CD8 T cells in ankylosing spondylitis. In TCRdb, the 5' RACE reads were re-called with MiXCR into one record per CDR3 protein. The data contain 100,000 to 150,000 distinct CDR3 sequences, over 9.5% of them seen just once; the ten biggest clones take up roughly 4.3%. What was sequenced was blood, either unsorted or a sorted T cell fraction (not recorded which). Receptors were obtained from a female donor with ankylosing spondylitis or in good health (not recorded which).

Many counts were recorded for this clonotype. The CDR3 region is CASSQAETDTQYF. CDR3 nucleotides: TGCGCCAGCAGCCAGGCGGAGACAGATACGCAGTATTTT. The chain joins TRBV5-1 to TRBJ2-3; D remains unclear. This CDR3 is built from 13 residues. Germline CDR1 reads SGHRS; CDR2 reads YFSETQ. The ends were cut back, 4 bases at V and 3 bases at J, with 9 bases in the middle.

This clonotype occurred a few times. This may stem from a read error, because a much larger clone lies one nucleotide away. V is TRBV12-3 or TRBV12-4 and J is TRBJ1-2; D may be TRBD1 (5 bases). The length of the CDR3 is 12 residues. V was cut by 8 bases and J by 12 bases, with 19 bases left in between. The CDR3 reads CASAVSARGDTF. The DNA of the CDR3 is TGTGCCAGCGCCGTCTCAGCGCGGGGCGACACCTTC.

This clonotype was observed at least ten times. The rearrangement uses TRBV11-2 and TRBJ2-3; D is unclear. There are 12 residues in the CDR3. The germline gives CDR1 SGHAT, CDR2 FQNNGV. Trimming removed 6 bases from V and 4 bases from J, with 8 bases in between. CDR3 sequence: CASSLAADTQYF. CDR3 DNA: TGTGCCAGCAGTTTGGCGGCAGATACGCAGTATTTT.

The chain recombines TRBV24-1 with TRBJ2-2; 10 bases map to TRBD1. In germline, CDR1 is KGHDR, CDR2 SFDVKD. With V trimmed by 4 bases and J by 3 bases, 4 bases remained unmatched. This CDR3 has 16 amino acids. CDR3: CATSDSGTGDTGELFF. The CDR3 DNA reads TGTGCCACCAGTGACTCCGGGACAGGGGACACCGGGGAGCTGTTTTTT.

Turning to this clonotype: A much larger clone sits a single nucleotide away, making a read error possible. This chain connects TRBV28 to TRBJ2-7; D perhaps matches TRBD2 (6 bases). The CDR3 loop spans 15 amino acids. Germline lookup yields CDR1 MDHEN and CDR2 SYDVKM. Here the CDR3 DNA reads TGTGCCAGCAGACCACCAGGGACTCGGTTAGAGGAGCAGTGCTTC. Its protein product is CASRPPGTRLEEQCF. Variable domain in full (rest from reference TRBV28 and TRBJ2-7): DVKVTQSSRYLVKRTGEKVFLECVQDMDHENMFWYRQDPGLGLRLIYFSYDVKMKEKGDIPEGYSVSREKKERFSLILESASTNQTSMYLCASRPPGTRLEEQCFGPGTRLTVT.

V gene TRBV12-3 or TRBV12-4 combines with J gene TRBJ2-7; TRBD2 might be the D (5 bases). CDR3 size: 12 residues. The V end lost 7 bases, the J end lost 6 bases, and 13 bases lay between the germline ends. In DNA form, the CDR3 reads TGTGCCAGCAATAGAGGGTTTAGCGAGCAGTACTTC. It codes for CASNRGFSEQYF.

There are many counts of this clonotype. This chain joins TRBV10-3 and TRBJ2-7; 8 bases agree with TRBD2. J was trimmed by 0 bases and V by 4 bases; bases with no gene match: 5. Looked up from germline, CDR1 is ENHRY and CDR2 is SYGVKD. The CDR3 contains 15 residues. Written as DNA, the CDR3 is TGTGCCATCAGTGCCGGGGGGGCCCCCTCCTACGAGCAGTACTTC. This encodes CAISAGGAPSYEQYF.

This clonotype has a handful of counts. The chain couples TRBV28 to TRBJ2-5; D might be TRBD2 (6 bases). This CDR3 contains 14 residues. Per germline, CDR1 MDHEN and CDR2 SYDVKM. The V end lost 4 bases, the J end lost 5 bases, and 14 bases lay between the germline ends. The CDR3 DNA reads as TGTGCCAGCAGTTCCGACGGGGCGGGGGAGACCCAGTACTTC. Amino acids: CASSSDGAGETQYF.

The sample holds a few counts of this clonotype. J is TRBJ2-3 and V is TRBV2, with D uncertain. CDR3 length: 15 residues. Germline lookup yields CDR1 SNHLY and CDR2 FYNNEI. V lost 5 bases to trimming and J lost 2 bases, with 14 bases between them. The CDR3 bases are TGTGCCAGCAGTAAATCGGGCCTACCCACAGATACGCAGTATTTT. As protein: CASSKSGLPTDTQYF.

This clonotype was seen a handful of times. The J gene is TRBJ1-2, the V gene TRBV7-9; D is ambiguous. The CDR3 runs to 16 residues. CDR1 and CDR2 from the germline V gene are SEHNR and FQNEAQ (reference sequence). The V and J ends lost 5 bases and 0 bases respectively, with 16 bases between them. The CDR3 sequence: CASSPRASGSNYGYTF. DNA of the CDR3: TGTGCCAGCAGCCCCCGGGCCAGCGGGTCTAACTATGGCTACACCTTC.

This clonotype came up a few times. This rearrangement joins TRBV6-4 to TRBJ2-5, with D perhaps matching TRBD2 (6 bases). The germline V gene encodes CDR1 MRHNA and CDR2 SNTAGT. V was cut by 6 bases and J by 1 base, with 15 bases left in between. The CDR3 is 15 amino acids. The CDR3 here is CASRPTAGPQETQYF. Here the CDR3 DNA reads TGTGCCAGCAGACCCACGGCGGGGCCCCAAGAGACCCAGTACTTC.

This clonotype was seen many times. The V gene is TRBV27, the J gene TRBJ2-1; D remains ambiguous. The ends were cut back, 2 bases at V and 8 bases at J, with 13 bases in the middle. This CDR3 spans 14 amino acids. In germline, CDR1 is MNHEY, CDR2 SMNVEV (reference sequence). The CDR3 spells CASSLRQGWDEQFF. The CDR3 nucleotides are TGTGCCAGCAGTTTACGTCAAGGGTGGGATGAGCAGTTCTTC.

This clonotype has at least ten counts. The chain links TRBV5-1 to TRBJ1-4, with D possibly being TRBD1 (5 bases). Trimming left V 3 bases short and J 0 bases short, with 12 bases between. The V gene's germline CDR1 is SGHRS and CDR2 YFSETQ. CDR3 size: 16 residues. The CDR3 DNA follows: TGCGCCAGCAGCTCAGAACCGGGACCAACTAATGAAAAACTGTTTTTT. This translates into CASSSEPGPTNEKLFF. Filled out from reference TRBV5-1 and TRBJ1-4, the complete variable domain reads KAGVTQTPRYLIKTRGQQVTLSCSPISGHRSVSWYQQTPGQGLQFLFEYFSETQRNKGNFPGRFSGRQFSNSRSEMNVSTLELGDSALYLCASSSEPGPTNEKLFFGSGTQLSVL.

This clonotype was seen many times. This sequence joins TRBV24-1 and TRBJ1-1, with a tentative D call TRBD1 (6 bases). Germline CDR1 and CDR2: KGHDR and SFDVKD. CDR3 length: 15 amino acids. V was shortened by 3 bases and J by 1 base, with 11 bases between the two germline ends. DNA for the CDR3: TGTGCCACCAGTGATGAGGACAGACCGAACACTGAAGCTTTCTTT. It specifies CATSDEDRPNTEAFF.

This clonotype turned up a few times. The CDR3 nucleotides read TGTGCCAGCAGCTTATCTCGCCAAGGCAATGAGCAGTTCTTC. As protein: CASSLSRQGNEQFF. This chain uses TRBV7-2 with TRBJ2-1; D is ambiguous. The germline gives CDR1 SGHTA, CDR2 FQGNSA. Trimming removed 2 bases at V and 6 bases at J, with 11 bases between. This CDR3 is 14 amino acids long.

This clonotype appeared many times. The chain links TRBV5-1 to TRBJ2-2; D is perhaps TRBD1 or TRBD2 (6 bases each). Trimming cost V 7 bases and J 15 bases, with 19 bases left between them. CDR1 and CDR2 from the germline V gene are SGHRS and YFSETQ. This CDR3 is 12 amino acids long. CDR3 loop: CASGNRRGVVFF. The CDR3 nucleotides read TGCGCCAGCGGAAACCGGAGGGGGGTGGTGTTTTTT.

This clonotype showed up many times. The V call is TRBV5-5, the J call TRBJ1-1; D not resolved. This CDR3 is 13 amino acids long. The V end lost 0 bases, the J end lost 5 bases, and 8 bases lay between the germline ends. Per the germline V gene, CDR1 is SGHKS and CDR2 is YYEKEE (reference sequence). The CDR3 coding sequence is TGTGCCAGCAGCTTGGTACACCCTACTGAAGCTTTCTTT. It yields the protein CASSLVHPTEAFF.

This clonotype appeared a few times. The junction shows a germline mismatch at one end, possibly a read error. The rearrangement joins TRBV11-2 to TRBJ2-1, with 11 positions matching TRBD2. The CDR3 is 16 residues long. In germline, CDR1 is SGHAT, CDR2 FQNNGV. The DNA for the CDR3 is TGTGCCAGCAGATTAGCGGGGGGGTACTCCTACAATGAGCAGTTCTTC. Its translation is CASRLAGGYSYNEQFF.

This clonotype was recorded a few times. This chain connects TRBV5-4 to TRBJ2-3, with unresolved D. The CDR3 runs to 15 residues. Trimming pared 6 bases from V and 1 base from J, leaving 15 bases between. The germline V gene has CDR1 SGHNT and CDR2 YYREEE (reference sequence). CDR3 sequence (DNA): TGTGCCAGCATCAGTGGGCCTAAGGGCACAGATACGCAGTATTTT. This translates into CASISGPKGTDTQYF.

The genes are TRBV18 and TRBJ2-1; 9 nucleotides match TRBD2. There are 16 residues in the CDR3. J lost 6 bases, V lost 4 bases, and 10 bases had no gene match. CDR1 is KGHSH, CDR2 LQKENI, per germline. The CDR3 reads CASSLGLAGSVNEQFF. The CDR3 nucleotides read TGTGCCAGCTCACTGGGTCTAGCGGGGTCTGTCAATGAGCAGTTCTTC.

There are many counts of this clonotype. CDR3 sequence: CASSQGQYNSPLHF. In nucleotides, the CDR3 is TGCGCCAGCAGTCAAGGACAGTATAATTCACCCCTCCACTTT. V is TRBV23-1 and J is TRBJ1-6; the D gene is possibly TRBD1 (6 bases). TRBV23-1 carries the ORF label, with uncertain function. Trimming left V 2 bases short and J 4 bases short, with 6 bases between. This CDR3 contains 14 residues.

At least ten counts were recorded for this clonotype. V and J are TRBV20-1 and TRBJ2-7, with no clear D. From germline, CDR1 is DFQATT and CDR2 SNEGSKA (reference sequence). The CDR3 totals 11 residues. V dropped 1 base and J dropped 5 bases, with 6 bases sitting between them. This CDR3 is CSARVLNEQYF. As DNA, the CDR3 is TGCAGTGCTAGAGTCCTAAACGAGCAGTACTTC.

This chain joins TRBV5-6 and TRBJ1-6; D possibly corresponds to TRBD1 (5 bases). In germline, CDR1 is SGHDT, CDR2 YYEEEE. V gave up 5 bases and J gave up 10 bases, with 13 bases separating them. There are 13 residues in the CDR3. DNA for the CDR3: TGTGCCAGCAGGGGGGGGGTCAGGTCACCCCTCCACTTT. Protein product: CASRGGVRSPLHF.

J is TRBJ2-1 and V is TRBV10-3; 10 positions match TRBD2. This CDR3 contains 12 residues. The germline V gene encodes CDR1 ENHRY and CDR2 SYGVKD. J gave up 13 bases and V 7 bases, and 7 bases lay outside the gene matches. The CDR3, as DNA: TGTGCCATCAAGGAAGCGGGAGGGAGTCAGTTCTTC. Protein sequence: CAIKEAGGSQFF.

J is TRBJ2-5 and V is TRBV5-1; D unresolved. V lost 4 bases to trimming and J lost 5 bases, with 9 bases between them. The CDR3 spans 12 residues. Germline V gives CDR1 SGHRS, CDR2 YFSETQ. The CDR3 here is CASSIGGETQYF. Here the CDR3 DNA reads TGCGCCAGCAGCATCGGTGGGGAGACCCAGTACTTC.

This clonotype was picked up many times. The J gene is TRBJ2-7, the V gene TRBV7-9; D is perhaps TRBD2 (5 bases). Germline V gives CDR1 SEHNR, CDR2 FQNEAQ (reference sequence). V lost 1 base, J lost 3 bases, and 13 bases lay in between. The CDR3 contains 15 residues. The CDR3 loop is CASSLDMGEGYEQYF. Written as DNA, the CDR3 is TGTGCCAGCAGCTTAGATATGGGAGAGGGCTACGAGCAGTACTTC. Full variable domain (missing parts from reference TRBV7-9 and TRBJ2-7): DTGVSQNPRHKITKRGQNVTFRCDPISEHNRLYWYRQTLGQGPEFLTYFQNEAQLEKSRLLSDRFSAERPKGSFSTLEIQRTEQGDSAMYLCASSLDMGEGYEQYFGPGTRLTVT.

This clonotype was counted at least ten times. The rearrangement joins TRBV5-1 to TRBJ2-1, with D uncertain. This CDR3 region has 16 residues. Germline V gives CDR1 SGHRS, CDR2 YFSETQ. Deletions cut 1 base from V and 1 base from J, with 12 bases between. For the CDR3, the DNA is TGCGCCAGCAGCTTGTTGTACGGACCGTCCTACAATGAGCAGTTCTTC. Translation: CASSLLYGPSYNEQFF.

The CDR3 sequence is CSVDRRDRTLYGYTF. The CDR3, as DNA: TGCAGCGTAGACCGCCGGGACAGGACACTCTATGGCTACACCTTC. The chain joins TRBV29-1 to TRBJ1-2; 8 bases are shared with TRBD1. CDR1 SQVTM and CDR2 ANQGSEA come from the germline V gene. V was pared by 6 bases and J by 4 bases, with 13 bases of the junction left unmatched. CDR3 length equals 15 residues.